This TCR beta chain originates from a study of HIV-infected children after antiretroviral therapy interruption. Study at large: Median age was approximately 9.5 years (interruption) and roughly 8 years (continuous). Overall study results and limits: Minor non-naive CD45RA+ populations, like EMRA or stem memory, might contaminate naive sorts. Naive CD4+ sequences overlapped less between time points once interruption began.

Treatment reported: PENTA 11 planned treatment interruption arm or continuous ART arm. The TCR library was built from RNA with a 3' RACE protocol and unique molecular identifiers. One entry per CDR3 protein, called by TCRdb with MiXCR from the 3' RACE reads. The table has about 83,000 distinct CDR3 sequences, about 7.2% seen once. This clonotype has ten or more counts. Its antigen is not known. The CDR3 is 13 residues long. Germline trimming cut 5 bases from V and 8 bases from J; bases unmatched to any gene: 8. Per germline, CDR1 LNHDA and CDR2 SQIVND (reference sequence). J is TRBJ1-2 and V is TRBV19, with 7 positions matching TRBD1. Here the sequenced sample was CD45RA+ CD4+ T cells from PBMCs, pooled from several time points, taken from a donor given antiretroviral therapy, either interrupted or continuous. Sample subset: naive CD4+ CD45RA+ CD45RO- T cells. The sequence was obtained from a pool of human donors with HIV. CDR3 sequence reads: CASSPGTVPGYTF. DNA for the CDR3: TGTGCCAGTAGTCCTGGGACAGTCCCCGGCTACACCTTC.